This T cell receptor (beta chain) was identified in a study of CD8 T cells in Susac syndrome. High-throughput TCR beta sequencing covered peripheral CD8+ and CD4+ T cells. The authors reverse transcribed about 0.45 to 1 ug RNA with random hexamers. TCRdb reanalysed the immunoSEQ multiplex PCR reads using MiXCR and keeps one entry per CDR3 protein. The sample carries around 200,000 distinct CDR3 sequences, about 95% recorded once. Germline loops: CDR1 LNHDA, CDR2 SQIVND (reference sequence). The germline V and J ends were trimmed by 9 bases and 0 bases, with 8 bases remaining between them. The CDR3 has 12 residues.

The TCR originated in a human donor with multiple sclerosis. The chain carries TRBV19 and TRBJ1-2, with D perhaps matching TRBD1 (5 bases). Input material: CD4+ T cells from PBMCs. CDR3 region: CASGGANYGYTF. The CDR3 nucleotides read TGTGCCAGCGGGGGGGCTAACTATGGCTACACCTTC.